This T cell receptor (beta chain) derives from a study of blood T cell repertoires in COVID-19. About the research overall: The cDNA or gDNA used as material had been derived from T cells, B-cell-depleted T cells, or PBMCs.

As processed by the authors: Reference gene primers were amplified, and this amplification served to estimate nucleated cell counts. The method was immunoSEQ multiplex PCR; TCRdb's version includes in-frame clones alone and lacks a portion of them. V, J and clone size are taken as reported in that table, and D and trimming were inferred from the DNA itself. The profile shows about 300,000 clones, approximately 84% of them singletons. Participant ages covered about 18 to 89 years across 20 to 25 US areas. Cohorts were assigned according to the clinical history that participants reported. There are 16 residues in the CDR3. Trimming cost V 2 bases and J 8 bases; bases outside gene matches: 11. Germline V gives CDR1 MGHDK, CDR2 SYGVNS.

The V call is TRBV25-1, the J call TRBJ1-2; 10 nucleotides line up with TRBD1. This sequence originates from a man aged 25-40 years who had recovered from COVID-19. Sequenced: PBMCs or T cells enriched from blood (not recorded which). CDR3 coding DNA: TGTGCCAGCAGTGAAGCGGGGACAGGGGCGCCCAGGGGCTACACCTTC. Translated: CASSEAGTGAPRGYTF.